This T cell receptor (beta chain) was sequenced in a study of OX40 agonist ivuxolimab in advanced cancers. Study information: Partial responses were achieved by three patients, of whom one had hepatocellular carcinoma and two had cutaneous melanoma.

Peripheral blood came from all dose cohorts at three timepoints. A word on this clone: Its specificity is not known.

Study-level results: CD4+ and CD8+ blood T cells expanded clonally by week 6 at 0.1 to 3.0 mg/kg. The antigen specificity of the peripheral T cells (those that were expanded) was not determined.

Sequencing was performed with immunoSEQ multiplex PCR; in TCRdb, only in-frame clones are kept and a portion is missing. The sample shows more than 45,000 clones, 65% to 90% of them seen only once. This sample comprised CD4+ or CD8+ T cells sorted from blood, obtained in a trial of the OX40 agonist ivuxolimab. The origin of this receptor is an adult with an advanced solid tumor such as melanoma, head and neck, liver or kidney cancer.

CDR3 coding DNA: TGTGCCAGCAGCTTGGAGAGGGGGTACCCACCCTACGAGCAGTACTTC. Protein: CASSLERGYPPYEQYF. The gene calls are TRBV5-8 and TRBJ2-7; a possible D gene is TRBD1 (6 bases). Germline V gene data show CDR1 as SGHTS and CDR2 as YDEGEE. V was clipped by 0 bases and J by 2 bases, with 15 bases between them. The CDR3 has 16 residues.